This T cell receptor beta chain was sequenced during a study of blood T cell repertoires in COVID-19. At the level of the study: PBMCs, B-cell-depleted T cells, or T cells were the source of the cDNA or gDNA that made up the material.

In this sample, this clone turned up a few times. Repertoires were generated with immunoSEQ multiplex PCR, while TCRdb's copy carries only in-frame clones and drops some. The sample has about 78,000 clones, roughly 86% seen once; the top ten hold roughly 5%. Germline CDR1 and CDR2: SEHNR and FQNEAQ (reference sequence). This CDR3 has 11 residues. Trimming cost V 5 bases and J 3 bases, with 5 bases left between them. The chain carries TRBV7-9 and TRBJ2-7; D gene ambiguous. Sequenced input: peripheral blood. The sequence was collected from a middle-aged man with active or convalescent COVID-19. The chain's CDR3 is CASSDNYEQYF. The CDR3, as DNA: TGTGCCAGCAGCGACAACTACGAGCAGTACTTC.